One and the same sample provided the 31 T cell receptor beta chains below, sequenced in a study of CD8 T cells in Susac syndrome. An input of about 0.5 to 1 ug of RNA was subjected to reverse transcription using random hexamers. One entry per CDR3 protein results from TCRdb running MiXCR on the immunoSEQ multiplex PCR reads. The sample carries fewer than 35,000 distinct CDR3 sequences, roughly 94% recorded once. Input material: CD8+ T cells from PBMCs. Source of these receptors: a human donor in good health.

The chain joins TRBV6-1 to TRBJ1-1; the D gene is possibly TRBD1 (5 bases). This CDR3 comprises 13 residues. Trimming took 6 bases from V and 0 from J, leaving 8 bases between them. Germline CDR1 is MNHNS and CDR2 is SASEGT. In DNA form, the CDR3 reads TGTGCCAGCAGGGGGGGGGTGAACACTGAAGCTTTCTTT. Translating gives CASRGGVNTEAFF.

The chain is built from TRBV6-2 or TRBV6-3 and TRBJ2-7; D not resolved. This CDR3 is 16 amino acids long. From germline, CDR1 is MNHEY and CDR2 SVGEGT. Trimming took 0 bases from V and 4 from J, leaving 16 bases between them. CDR3 in amino acids: CASSYSWQDRPYEQYF. The CDR3 nucleotides read TGTGCCAGCAGTTACTCATGGCAGGATCGTCCTTACGAGCAGTACTTC.

The chain employs TRBV5-4 and TRBJ2-1, with D maybe TRBD2 (6 bases). CDR1 and CDR2 from the germline V gene are SGHNT and YYREEE (reference sequence). Trimming took off 4 bases at V and 5 bases at J, with 16 bases between the two ends. The CDR3 totals 15 residues. The chain's CDR3 is CASSIRDLVHNEQFF. DNA for the CDR3: TGTGCCAGCAGCATCCGGGACTTGGTCCACAATGAGCAGTTCTTC. Full variable domain (rest looked up from reference TRBV5-4 and TRBJ2-1): ETGVTQSPTHLIKTRGQQVTLRCSSQSGHNTVSWYQQALGQGPQFIFQYYREEENGRGNFPPRFSGLQFPNYSSELNVNALELDDSALYLCASSIRDLVHNEQFFGPGTRLTVL.

The V call is TRBV14, the J call TRBJ2-7; D may be TRBD1 or TRBD2 (6 bases each). The CDR3 spans 14 residues. CDR1 SGHDN and CDR2 FVKESK come from the germline V gene. Trimming pared 3 bases from V and 3 bases from J, leaving 12 bases between. The CDR3 loop is CASSHYGGGYEQYF. Written as DNA, the CDR3 is TGTGCCAGCAGCCATTACGGAGGGGGCTACGAGCAGTACTTC.

The V and J genes are TRBV19 and TRBJ2-7; 9 positions match TRBD1. CDR1 is LNHDA, CDR2 SQIVND, per germline (reference sequence). This CDR3 comprises 15 residues. J lost 1 base, V lost 3 bases, and 4 bases had no gene match. CDR3: CASSMGQGDSYEQYF. As DNA, the CDR3 is TGTGCCAGTAGTATGGGACAGGGAGATTCCTACGAGCAGTACTTC. Based on the CDR3 plus reference TRBV19 and TRBJ2-7, the full variable domain is DGGITQSPKYLFRKEGQNVTLSCEQNLNHDAMYWYRQDPGQGLRLIYYSQIVNDFQKGDIAEGYSVSREKKESFPLTVTSAQKNPTAFYLCASSMGQGDSYEQYFGPGTRLTVT.

The J gene is TRBJ2-7, the V gene TRBV6-1, with a weak D call TRBD1 (6 bases). CDR1 and CDR2 from the germline V gene are MNHNS and SASEGT. Trimming took 4 bases from V and 2 from J, leaving 9 bases between them. The CDR3 runs to 13 residues. CDR3 DNA sequence: TGTGCCAGCAGTGGGTGGACAGCCTACGAGCAGTACTTC. Translation gives CASSGWTAYEQYF.

This clonotype turned up a few times. This chain links TRBV12-3 or TRBV12-4 with TRBJ1-1; possibly TRBD1 for D (5 bases). The CDR3 length is 14 residues. The ends were cut back, 4 bases at V and 0 bases at J, with 9 bases in the middle. CDR3 sequence: CASSYRTLNTEAFF. The CDR3, as DNA: TGTGCCAGCAGTTACAGGACCCTGAACACTGAAGCTTTCTTT.

The chain has TRBV11-2 and TRBJ2-3; D possibly corresponds to TRBD1 (5 bases). CDR3 length equals 15 residues. Deletions cut 5 bases from V and 2 bases from J, with 14 bases between. Germline V gene sequence: CDR1 SGHAT, CDR2 FQNNGV. The CDR3 nucleotides are TGTGCCAGCAGCCCCGAAGGACATTTCACAGATACGCAGTATTTT. This codes for CASSPEGHFTDTQYF.

The rearrangement joins TRBV7-2 to TRBJ2-7; 8 bases are a match to TRBD1. Germline CDR1 and CDR2: SGHTA and FQGNSA. The CDR3 covers 15 residues. V lost 1 base and J lost 3; bases outside the gene matches: 5. In nucleotides, the CDR3 is TGTGCCAGCAGCTTAGAAGGGACAGGACGCTACGAGCAGTACTTC. This gives the protein CASSLEGTGRYEQYF.

This chain uses TRBV4-3 with TRBJ2-3; possibly TRBD2 for D (5 bases). V shed 1 base and J shed 1 base, with 6 bases lying between them. Looked up from germline, CDR1 is LGHNA and CDR2 is YSLEER. There are 14 residues in the CDR3. Here the CDR3 DNA reads TGCGCCAGCAGCCAAGGGACTGGCACAGATACGCAGTATTTT. It specifies CASSQGTGTDTQYF.

The chain recombines TRBV7-2 with TRBJ1-3, with D possibly TRBD1 on 5 matching bases. V was shortened by 3 bases and J by 1 base, with 10 bases between the two germline ends. Germline assignment: CDR1 SGHTA and CDR2 FQGNSA. The CDR3 is made up of 15 amino acids. As DNA, the CDR3 is TGTGCCAGCAGCTTGACGGGGGGTTCTGGAAACACCATATATTTT. Translated, it gives CASSLTGGSGNTIYF.

The chain couples TRBV13 to TRBJ2-7; possible D gene TRBD1, 6 bases. The CDR3 runs to 13 residues. V was pared by 5 bases and J by 4 bases, with 12 bases between. Germline V CDR1 and CDR2: PRHDT, FYEKMQ (reference sequence). Here the CDR3 DNA reads TGTGCCAGCAGCCCGGACAGACGATACGAGCAGTACTTC. As protein: CASSPDRRYEQYF.

The chain is built from TRBV7-2 and TRBJ2-7; D gene ambiguous. This CDR3 is 12 amino acids long. Germline CDR1 reads SGHTA; CDR2 reads FQGNSA. V was shortened by 1 base and J by 6 bases, with 7 bases between the two germline ends. In DNA form, the CDR3 reads TGTGCCAGCAGCTTAGGGGTTGGCGAGCAGTACTTC. Translation: CASSLGVGEQYF.

The rearrangement joins TRBV4-1 to TRBJ2-3, with TRBD1 matching over 10 bases. Germline V gene lookup returns CDR1 MGHRA and CDR2 YSYEKL. The CDR3 runs to 17 residues. The J segment lost 3 bases and the V segment lost 1 base, leaving 7 bases of the junction unmatched. In DNA form, the CDR3 reads TGCGCCAGCAGCCAAGTCCCGGGACAGGGGATAACAGATACGCAGTATTTT. It specifies CASSQVPGQGITDTQYF.

J is TRBJ1-1 and V is TRBV19; possibly TRBD1 for D (6 bases). The CDR3 length is 16 residues. Germline V gene data show CDR1 as LNHDA and CDR2 as SQIVND (reference sequence). Trimming took 4 bases from V and 1 from J, leaving 16 bases between them. The CDR3 nucleotides are TGTGCCAGTAGTACCGGACAGCTAAAGGGGAACACTGAAGCTTTCTTT. Translating it yields CASSTGQLKGNTEAFF.

The CDR3 loop is CASSTGQENNYGYTF. DNA for the CDR3: TGTGCCAGCAGCACCGGACAGGAGAATAACTATGGCTACACCTTC. V is TRBV7-9 and J is TRBJ1-2; TRBD1 matches at 7 bases. This CDR3 is built from 15 residues. The J segment lost 1 base and the V segment lost 5 bases, leaving 7 bases of the junction unmatched. From germline, CDR1 is SEHNR and CDR2 FQNEAQ (reference sequence).

The chain has TRBV11-2 and TRBJ2-7, with TRBD2 identical over 9 bases. This CDR3 is 15 amino acids long. Trimming took 2 bases from V and 5 from J; bases not matched to a gene: 7. Germline CDR1 is SGHAT and CDR2 is FQNNGV. The CDR3 is CASSLTERGDHEQYF. Written as DNA, the CDR3 is TGTGCCAGCAGCTTAACAGAGCGGGGGGACCACGAGCAGTACTTC.

The chain has TRBV20-1 and TRBJ2-1; 7 positions match TRBD2. Germline V gives CDR1 DFQATT, CDR2 SNEGSKA (reference sequence). The V gene end was trimmed by 1 base and the J gene end by 10 bases; junction bases not matched to a gene: 13. The CDR3 is made up of 15 amino acids. CDR3 DNA sequence: TGCAGTGCTAGAGGGGAGGGGACCTGGGTGTGGGAGCAGTTCTTC. The encoded protein is CSARGEGTWVWEQFF.

This CDR3 reads CASSSRDWAYEQYF. CDR3 nucleotides: TGTGCCAGCAGCTCCCGGGACTGGGCCTACGAGCAGTACTTC. V is TRBV7-9 and J is TRBJ2-7; perhaps TRBD2 as D (6 bases). The germline V gene has CDR1 SEHNR and CDR2 FQNEAQ (reference sequence). This CDR3 has 14 residues. V lost 4 bases, J lost 2 bases, and 12 bases lay in between. The whole variable domain, remainder taken from reference TRBV7-9 and TRBJ2-7, is DTGVSQNPRHKITKRGQNVTFRCDPISEHNRLYWYRQTLGQGPEFLTYFQNEAQLEKSRLLSDRFSAERPKGSFSTLEIQRTEQGDSAMYLCASSSRDWAYEQYFGPGTRLTVT.

The chain carries TRBV19 and TRBJ1-5, with a weak D call TRBD1 (5 bases). The CDR3 consists of 14 residues. The germline V and J ends were trimmed by 7 bases and 5 bases, with 15 bases remaining between them. Germline assignment: CDR1 LNHDA and CDR2 SQIVND (reference sequence). CDR3 nucleotides: TGTGCCAGTAATGATGGTGGGGCCTATCAGCCCCAGCATTTT. Translated: CASNDGGAYQPQHF.

This chain links TRBV6-5 with TRBJ2-7; 7 bases agree with TRBD1. The CDR3 is 11 residues long. The trim removed 7 bases at V and 5 bases at J, leaving 2 bases unmatched. Germline V gives CDR1 MNHEY, CDR2 SVGAGI. DNA of the CDR3: TGTGCCAGCACCAGGGGGAACGAGCAGTACTTC. This codes for CASTRGNEQYF.

This clonotype was seen only a few times. In nucleotides, the CDR3 is TGTGCCAGCAGCCATGACCGTCAGGGGAACTATGGCTACACCTTC. Translated, it gives CASSHDRQGNYGYTF. The chain employs TRBV9 and TRBJ1-2; possible D gene TRBD1, 6 bases. V shed 4 bases and J shed 2 bases, with 15 bases lying between them. CDR3 length: 15 amino acids. The germline V gene encodes CDR1 SGDLS and CDR2 YYNGEE.

The J gene is TRBJ1-2, the V gene TRBV7-2; tentatively, D is TRBD1 (5 bases). Germline CDR1 SGHTA, CDR2 FQGNSA. V lost 3 bases, J lost 2 bases, and 7 bases lay in between. This CDR3 contains 13 residues. The CDR3 sequence: CASSFGGNYGYTF. The CDR3 bases are TGTGCCAGCAGCTTCGGGGGGAACTATGGCTACACCTTC.

V and J are TRBV5-8 and TRBJ1-1; no reliable D call. The CDR3 loop spans 14 amino acids. Germline CDR1 reads SGHTS; CDR2 reads YDEGEE. Deletions cut 4 bases from V and 3 bases from J, with 13 bases between. CDR3 amino acids: CASSPVYDDTEAFF. The DNA of the CDR3 is TGTGCCAGCAGCCCGGTATACGACGACACTGAAGCTTTCTTT.

This clonotype was seen just once. This sequence joins TRBV12-5 and TRBJ2-1, with TRBD1 matching over 8 bases. Germline lookup yields CDR1 LGHNT and CDR2 FRNRAP. The ends lost 6 bases at V and 12 bases at J; junction bases unmatched: 10. The CDR3 is 13 residues long. The CDR3 DNA reads TGTGCTAGTGGATTCCCACAGGGGACAGGGCAGTTCTTC. This codes for CASGFPQGTGQFF.

This clonotype is a singleton in its sample. The chain has TRBV9 and TRBJ1-1; D unresolved. V was shortened by 4 bases and J by 5 bases, with 15 bases between the two germline ends. The CDR3 consists of 14 residues. Germline V CDR1 and CDR2: SGDLS, YYNGEE. CDR3 nucleotides: TGTGCCAGCAGCCCCAGAGGGAGGTTAACTGAAGCTTTCTTT. Translation: CASSPRGRLTEAFF.

This chain connects TRBV7-6 to TRBJ2-2; D perhaps matches TRBD1 (6 bases). V lost 0 bases to trimming and J lost 5 bases, with 22 bases between them. The germline gives CDR1 SGHVS, CDR2 FNYEAQ. This CDR3 is 19 amino acids long. Written as DNA, the CDR3 is TGTGCCAGCAGCTTAGCGCTGTGGGGGCAGTCTTCGGGGACCGGGGAGCTGTTTTTT. Encoded protein: CASSLALWGQSSGTGELFF.

In regard to this clonotype: Relative to the germline gene, one junction end is altered; a read error may explain this. The chain recombines TRBV7-7 with TRBJ2-1; TRBD1 matches 7 bases. Per germline, CDR1 SSHAT and CDR2 FNYEAQ (reference sequence). The CDR3 covers 16 residues. CDR3 sequence: CASSLVDVRGGGEQFF. The CDR3 bases are TGTGCTAGCAGCTTAGTTGATGTCCGAGGGGGCGGTGAGCAGTTCTTC.

The V call is TRBV10-1, the J call TRBJ1-5; no reliable D call. CDR1 is WNHNN and CDR2 is SYGVQD in the germline V gene (reference sequence). The CDR3 covers 14 residues. V dropped 8 bases and J dropped 13 bases, with 24 bases sitting between them. Written as DNA, the CDR3 is TGCGCCAGCGGGCCTGGCTGGGAAGGCCAGGCGCAGCATTTT. Protein: CASGPGWEGQAQHF.

The chain has TRBV5-5 and TRBJ2-1, with 9 bases lining up with TRBD1. The germline V gene encodes CDR1 SGHKS and CDR2 YYEKEE (reference sequence). The CDR3 has 16 amino acids. The V gene end was trimmed by 6 bases and the J gene end by 8 bases; junction bases not matched to a gene: 15. The CDR3 region has the DNA TGTGCCAGCAACTTCTATATAACAGGGGGCTCGGATGAGCAGTTCTTC. As protein: CASNFYITGGSDEQFF. Full variable domain (outside the CDR3, taken from reference TRBV5-5 and TRBJ2-1): DAGVTQSPTHLIKTRGQQVTLRCSPISGHKSVSWYQQVLGQGPQFIFQYYEKEERGRGNFPDRFSARQFPNYSSELNVNALLLGDSALYLCASNFYITGGSDEQFFGPGTRLTVL.

In DNA, the CDR3 is TGTGCCAGCTCGGGACAAGCCAATCAGCCCCAGCATTTT. It yields the protein CASSGQANQPQHF. The V and J genes are TRBV6-1 and TRBJ1-5; D may be TRBD1 (6 bases). Germline lookup yields CDR1 MNHNS and CDR2 SASEGT. V shed 8 bases and J shed 3 bases, with 11 bases lying between them. The CDR3 is 13 amino acids.